The 11 T cell receptor beta chains listed next were all sequenced from one sample in a study of OX40 agonist ivuxolimab in advanced cancers. TCRdb's copy holds only in-frame clones and misses some; the assay was immunoSEQ multiplex PCR. The repertoire holds some 82,000 clones, with approximately 95% as singletons. Sequenced here: CD4+ or CD8+ T cells sorted from blood, sampled in a trial of the OX40 agonist ivuxolimab. The receptors originated from an adult with an advanced solid tumor such as melanoma, head and neck, liver or kidney cancer.

This chain joins TRBV27 and TRBJ2-7, with D unresolved. V lost 1 base and J 1 base, leaving 11 bases between the germline ends. The CDR3 spans 15 residues. The germline CDR1 and CDR2 sequences are MNHEY and SMNVEV (reference sequence). The CDR3 spells CASSLLSAASYEQYF. The CDR3 nucleotides are TGTGCCAGCAGTTTATTGTCGGCAGCTTCCTACGAGCAGTACTTC.

The V call is TRBV7-9, the J call TRBJ2-2, with D maybe TRBD2 (5 bases). In germline, CDR1 is SEHNR, CDR2 FQNEAQ (reference sequence). This CDR3 contains 12 residues. V was cut by 3 bases and J by 7 bases, with 6 bases left in between. The CDR3 is CASSFGGGELFF. The CDR3 DNA reads TGTGCCAGCAGCTTTGGAGGCGGGGAGCTGTTTTTT.

J is TRBJ1-1 and V is TRBV7-8; the D gene is possibly TRBD1 (6 bases). The length of the CDR3 is 14 residues. V lost 2 bases to trimming and J lost 4 bases, with 11 bases between them. CDR1 SGHVS and CDR2 FQNEAQ come from the germline V gene. As DNA, the CDR3 is TGTGCCAGCAGCTTAACTGGGGGCATCACTGAAGCTTTCTTT. Amino acid sequence: CASSLTGGITEAFF.

This chain links TRBV13 with TRBJ2-7; weak D call: TRBD1 (5 bases). CDR3 size: 15 residues. The ends were cut back, 0 bases at V and 2 bases at J, with 11 bases in the middle. Germline assignment: CDR1 PRHDT and CDR2 FYEKMQ (reference sequence). In DNA, the CDR3 is TGTGCCAGCAGCTTAGGCCCGACAGCGACCTACGAGCAGTACTTC. Protein product: CASSLGPTATYEQYF.

The chain uses TRBV4-1 and TRBJ2-7; D is uncertain. In germline, CDR1 is MGHRA, CDR2 YSYEKL. Trimming left V 0 bases short and J 0 bases short, with 9 bases between. The CDR3 covers 15 residues. The chain's CDR3 is CASSQETFRSYEQYF. The CDR3 nucleotides are TGCGCCAGCAGCCAAGAAACTTTCCGCTCCTACGAGCAGTACTTC.

This chain links TRBV11-3 with TRBJ2-1; D possibly matches TRBD1 or TRBD2 (5 bases each). The V end lost 2 bases, the J end lost 7 bases, and 15 bases lay between the germline ends. The CDR3 is made up of 15 amino acids. From germline, CDR1 is SGHNT and CDR2 YENEEA. The chain's CDR3 is CASSLSEWGMNEQFF. DNA of the CDR3: TGTGCCAGCAGCTTATCGGAATGGGGGATGAATGAGCAGTTCTTC.

The rearrangement joins TRBV27 to TRBJ1-2, with 7 bases fitting TRBD1. CDR1 is MNHEY and CDR2 is SMNVEV in the germline V gene (reference sequence). V shed 10 bases and J 2 bases; nucleotides not matched to a gene: 4. The length of the CDR3 is 12 residues. Here the CDR3 reads CATRQGNYGYTF. Written as DNA, the CDR3 is TGTGCCACCCGACAGGGAAACTATGGCTACACCTTC.

This clone was seen a single time. The genes are TRBV28 and TRBJ1-2, with 9 bases that match TRBD1. The CDR3 runs to 15 residues. Germline loops: CDR1 MDHEN, CDR2 SYDVKM. V was pared by 2 bases and J by 5 bases, with 6 bases of the junction left unmatched. The CDR3 is CASSLVSDRGYGYTF. DNA of the CDR3: TGTGCCAGCAGTTTAGTGTCGGACAGGGGATATGGCTACACCTTC.

The chain carries TRBV7-3 and TRBJ2-3, with D hard to call. Germline V lookup: CDR1 SGHTA, CDR2 FQGTGA. The CDR3 has 11 residues. The V end was cut by 4 bases, the J end by 6 bases, with 5 bases between. The CDR3 bases are TGTGCCAGCAGCTCAGCGGATACGCAGTATTTT. This codes for CASSSADTQYF. Full variable domain (missing parts from reference TRBV7-3 and TRBJ2-3): GAGVSQTPSNKVTEKGKYVELRCDPISGHTALYWYRQSLGQGPEFLIYFQGTGAADDSGLPNDRFFAVRPEGSVSTLKIQRTERGDSAVYLCASSSADTQYFGPGTRLTVL.

The rearrangement uses TRBV5-1 and TRBJ2-3; D not resolved. V was cut by 4 bases and J by 0 bases, with 12 bases left in between. The CDR3 is made up of 15 amino acids. Germline loops: CDR1 SGHRS, CDR2 YFSETQ. The CDR3 loop reads CASSPDPASTDTQYF. In DNA, the CDR3 is TGCGCCAGCAGCCCGGACCCGGCTAGCACAGATACGCAGTATTTT.

The DNA of the CDR3 is TGTGCCAGCAGTTTCATCAGTGGGAGCGACGAGCAGTACTTC. Translated, it gives CASSFISGSDEQYF. The gene calls are TRBV28 and TRBJ2-7; D is possibly TRBD2 (5 bases). Germline CDR1 and CDR2: MDHEN and SYDVKM. V lost 3 bases and J lost 5, with 14 bases in between. The CDR3 is 14 residues long.